Each of the 21 T cell receptor beta chains below was sequenced from the same sample in a study of human T cells and chemical hapten exposure (dated by TCRdb to 2020 to 2022). Library prep was done by RACE. Sequencing relied on a NextSeq 500. TCRdb trimmed the raw reads at Q25, called clones with MiXCR and kept productive beta chains. Rows with a matching CDR3 protein are joined into one entry that keeps the most common DNA and genes. The sample table lists about 110,000 distinct CDR3 sequences, about a tenth of them with a count of one. The top ten clones comprise around 3.1% of the sample. This specimen's time point label, per the study, means: patch test 2, 6 weeks after DPC sensitization. The treatment or condition label of this sample denotes: therapeutic diphenylcyclopropenone sensitization with weekly scalp DPC. This specimen was whole blood, taken in connection with sensitization to the hapten diphenylcyclopropenone (DPC). Receptor source: a woman between 40 and 55 years old with alopecia areata. Some clones in this sample may be carry-over from other donors' samples.

This clonotype occurred a few times. The V gene is TRBV4-1, the J gene TRBJ1-5; 12 positions agree with TRBD1. The CDR3 is 17 residues long. Germline V gene data show CDR1 as MGHRA and CDR2 as YSYEKL. V was pared by 6 bases and J by 5 bases, with 11 bases of the junction left unmatched. The CDR3 bases are TGCGCCAGCAGTTCTTACGGGACAGGGGGCAGAGATCAGCCCCAGCATTTT. Translated, it gives CASSSYGTGGRDQPQHF.

This clonotype has a single count. J is TRBJ1-1 and V is TRBV12-3 or TRBV12-4, with D possibly being TRBD1 (5 bases). V dropped 8 bases and J dropped 3 bases, with 22 bases sitting between them. The CDR3 contains 16 residues. CDR3 coding DNA: TGTGCCAGCTACCGTGGGGCAGGGAGGTTATACACTGAAGCTTTCTTT. Translation: CASYRGAGRLYTEAFF.

V is TRBV6-5 and J is TRBJ1-1; D remains unclear. Germline CDR1 MNHEY, CDR2 SVGAGI. V was pared by 0 bases and J by 0 bases, with 11 bases between. The CDR3 runs 16 residues. CDR3 DNA: TGTGCCAGCAGTTACTCACTGGCCCGGATGAACACTGAAGCTTTCTTT. It encodes CASSYSLARMNTEAFF.

V gene TRBV6-2 or TRBV6-3 combines with J gene TRBJ2-5; 9 bases agree with TRBD2. Germline V gene data show CDR1 as MNHEY and CDR2 as SVGEGT. The CDR3 is 17 amino acids. Germline trimming cut 3 bases from V and 5 bases from J; bases unmatched to any gene: 13. CDR3 nucleotides: TGTGCCAGCAGTTATAGGTTCGGGGGGACTAGCTACGAGACCCAGTACTTC. Its protein product is CASSYRFGGTSYETQYF.

As to this clonotype: A read error is possible here, since a much larger clone lies one base away. The rearrangement links TRBV6-5 to TRBJ2-4, with D unresolved. The CDR3 covers 14 residues. Germline loops: CDR1 MNHEY, CDR2 SVGAGI. This chain's CDR3 is CASTRSPSENTQYF. CDR3 in DNA: TGTGCCAGCACGCGGTCCCCCTCCGAAAACACTCAGTACTTC.

The rearrangement uses TRBV10-3 and TRBJ1-2; TRBD1 agrees at 11 bases. V shed 2 bases, J shed 1 base, and the junction held 0 bases outside the gene matches. The CDR3 contains 15 residues. Germline CDR1 reads ENHRY; CDR2 reads SYGVKD. CDR3 sequence: CAISEGTGGNYGYTF. The CDR3 DNA reads TGTGCCATCAGTGAGGGGACAGGGGGTAACTATGGCTACACCTTC.

This clonotype was counted only a few times. V is TRBV7-2 and J is TRBJ2-3; tentatively, D is TRBD1 or TRBD2 (5 bases each). Trimming cost V 0 bases and J 1 base, with 17 bases left between them. The CDR3 is 18 amino acids. Germline-derived CDR1 and CDR2 are SGHTA and FQGNSA. CDR3 nucleotide sequence: TGTGCCAGCAGCTTAGCCTTTAACGGGGTAGGGGGCACAGATACGCAGTATTTT. Its protein product is CASSLAFNGVGGTDTQYF.

This clonotype was observed at least ten times. This chain links TRBV6-1 with TRBJ2-3, with TRBD2 matching 10 bases. CDR1 and CDR2 from the germline V gene are MNHNS and SASEGT. Trimming cost V 6 bases and J 8 bases; bases outside gene matches: 8. There are 14 residues in the CDR3. The CDR3 bases are TGTGCCAGCAGGACTAGCGGGTACAGTCCTACGCAGTATTTT. This gives the protein CASRTSGYSPTQYF.

This clonotype was seen at least ten times. The chain joins TRBV7-2 to TRBJ1-2; D remains ambiguous. V gave up 5 bases and J gave up 6 bases, with 13 bases separating them. The germline gives CDR1 SGHTA, CDR2 FQGNSA. The CDR3 sequence is 13 residues long. CDR3 region: CASSPWAGNGYTF. The CDR3 DNA reads as TGTGCCAGCAGCCCATGGGCCGGTAATGGCTACACCTTC.

This chain uses TRBV12-3 or TRBV12-4 with TRBJ2-3, with 9 bases aligning to TRBD2. The junction had 5 bases not matched to a gene; V was cut back by 1 base and J by 3 bases. The CDR3 contains 16 residues. The CDR3: CASSLGGGAGTDTQYF. The CDR3 nucleotides read TGTGCCAGCAGTTTAGGCGGGGGGGCCGGGACAGATACGCAGTATTTT.

The sample holds a few counts of this clonotype. V gene TRBV14 combines with J gene TRBJ1-1; D unresolved. V lost 4 bases, J lost 3 bases, and 15 bases lay in between. The length of the CDR3 is 15 residues. Looked up from germline, CDR1 is SGHDN and CDR2 is FVKESK. The CDR3 loop is CASSRSDGTYTEAFF. The CDR3, as DNA: TGTGCCAGCAGCCGGTCGGACGGAACCTACACTGAAGCTTTCTTT.

This clonotype was found a few times. The chain combines TRBV20-1 with TRBJ2-1; no clear D gene. Trimming removed 1 base at V and 0 bases at J, with 7 bases between. CDR3 size: 14 residues. The V gene's germline CDR1 is DFQATT and CDR2 SNEGSKA (reference sequence). The CDR3, as DNA: TGCAGTGCTAGAGCAAGGAGCTCCTACAATGAGCAGTTCTTC. The encoded protein is CSARARSSYNEQFF.

The rearrangement links TRBV6-2 or TRBV6-3 to TRBJ1-5; D gene ambiguous. The CDR3 sequence is 14 residues long. Germline CDR1 reads MNHEY; CDR2 reads SVGEGT. V lost 2 bases, J lost 6 bases, and 11 bases lay in between. For the CDR3, the DNA is TGTGCCAGCAGTTACGCCTTACTTGGTCAGCCCCAGCATTTT. This translates into CASSYALLGQPQHF.

This clonotype came up many times. The genes are TRBV13 and TRBJ2-3; possible D gene TRBD2, 5 bases. This CDR3 has 16 residues. Germline V CDR1 and CDR2: PRHDT, FYEKMQ (reference sequence). Trimming took off 3 bases at V and 2 bases at J, with 15 bases between the two ends. The CDR3, as DNA: TGTGCCAGCAGCTTTCACGGGGAGAGCTTCACAGATACGCAGTATTTT. It yields the protein CASSFHGESFTDTQYF.

This clonotype was counted a few times. The gene calls are TRBV6-1 and TRBJ2-7; D may be TRBD1 (5 bases). The germline V and J ends were trimmed by 7 bases and 0 bases, with 16 bases remaining between them. Looked up from germline, CDR1 is MNHNS and CDR2 is SASEGT. CDR3 length equals 15 residues. CDR3 sequence reads: CASISDRTRSYEQYF. The DNA for the CDR3 is TGTGCCAGCATTTCTGACAGAACCCGCTCCTACGAGCAGTACTTC.

This clonotype was seen more than once but under ten times. The V and J genes are TRBV12-3 or TRBV12-4 and TRBJ2-1; no clear D. The V and J ends lost 0 bases and 8 bases respectively, with 5 bases between them. The CDR3 has 12 amino acids. This CDR3 is CASSLAAHEQFF. The CDR3 region has the DNA TGTGCCAGCAGTTTAGCGGCACATGAGCAGTTCTTC.

This clonotype appeared a few times. The chain employs TRBV20-1 and TRBJ1-5; D perhaps matches TRBD1 (5 bases). The V end lost 3 bases, the J end lost 0 bases, and 18 bases lay between the germline ends. Germline V lookup: CDR1 DFQATT, CDR2 SNEGSKA (reference sequence). CDR3 length: 17 residues. CDR3 nucleotides: TGCAGTGCTAGTCCGGGATCAGGGACCACTAGCAATCAGCCCCAGCATTTT. This translates into CSASPGSGTTSNQPQHF.

The sample holds many counts of this clonotype. This chain joins TRBV7-2 and TRBJ1-5; TRBD1 matches at 8 bases. In germline, CDR1 is SGHTA, CDR2 FQGNSA. CDR3 length: 14 amino acids. V trimming: 4 bases; J trimming: 7 bases; junction bases outside the gene matches: 6. CDR3 sequence (DNA): TGTGCCAGCAGCTCGACAGGGGTAGGACAGCCCCAGCATTTT. Translated: CASSSTGVGQPQHF.

This clonotype showed up just a few times. The J gene is TRBJ2-3, the V gene TRBV7-2, with D uncertain. V gave up 1 base and J gave up 2 bases, with 10 bases separating them. This CDR3 contains 15 residues. Germline V gene lookup returns CDR1 SGHTA and CDR2 FQGNSA. The CDR3 here is CASSLVLAVTDTQYF. CDR3 bases: TGTGCCAGCAGCTTAGTCCTCGCCGTCACAGATACGCAGTATTTT.

The chain employs TRBV9 and TRBJ2-7; TRBD2 might be the D (6 bases). The CDR3 is 16 amino acids. Germline V gene sequence: CDR1 SGDLS, CDR2 YYNGEE. V was pared by 4 bases and J by 4 bases, with 21 bases between. CDR3 coding DNA: TGTGCCAGCAGCCCCCGAGGGCTACTAGCCACATACGAGCAGTACTTC. Its protein is CASSPRGLLATYEQYF. Variable domain in full (rest from reference TRBV9 and TRBJ2-7): DSGVTQTPKHLITATGQRVTLRCSPRSGDLSVYWYQQSLDQGLQFLIQYYNGEERAKGNILERFSAQQFPDLHSELNLSSLELGDSALYFCASSPRGLLATYEQYFGPGTRLTVT.

The V gene is TRBV30, the J gene TRBJ1-3; TRBD1 matches 7 bases. The CDR3 has 15 residues. V lost 0 bases, J lost 4 bases, and 6 bases stayed unmatched. Germline assignment: CDR1 GTSNPN and CDR2 SVGIG (reference sequence). The CDR3 bases are TGTGCCTGGAGTGTTCTGACAGGGTTCGGAAACACCATATATTTT. It codes for CAWSVLTGFGNTIYF.